Listed here are 16 T cell receptor beta chains from one sample, sequenced in a study of T cell repertoires in cytomegalovirus infection. The antigens for these receptors are not known. TCRdb analysed the reads with MiXCR anew, one entry per CDR3 protein. Of hundreds of thousands of distinct CDR3 sequences detected, around a third appear once; the ten largest clones hold 15% to 20%. This material consisted of cultured PBMCs, taken from culture after CMV antigen stimulation. The receptor source for this set is a human donor in good health (CMV status not recorded). Some clones in this sample may be carry-over from other donors' samples.

This clonotype has a handful of counts. This chain connects TRBV4-1 to TRBJ1-6; D perhaps matches TRBD1 (6 bases). The CDR3 consists of 17 residues. Trimming took 5 bases from V and 7 from J, leaving 21 bases between them. In germline, CDR1 is MGHRA, CDR2 YSYEKL. The CDR3: CASSDTPWFQGNSPLHF. In DNA form, the CDR3 reads TGCGCCAGCAGCGATACTCCATGGTTCCAGGGGAATTCACCCCTCCACTTT.

The table lists this clonotype with many counts. This chain links TRBV6-2 or TRBV6-3 with TRBJ2-3; D ambiguous. The V end lost 0 bases, the J end lost 6 bases, and 10 bases lay between the germline ends. Per the germline V gene, CDR1 is MNHEY and CDR2 is SVGEGT. This CDR3 has 14 residues. CDR3 DNA sequence: TGTGCCAGCAGTTACTCGATGCCGGTGGATACGCAGTATTTT. It yields the protein CASSYSMPVDTQYF.

This clonotype was seen a few times. The chain uses TRBV28 and TRBJ1-5; D possibly corresponds to TRBD1 (5 bases). V was shortened by 6 bases and J by 0 bases, with 18 bases between the two germline ends. The germline gives CDR1 MDHEN, CDR2 SYDVKM. The CDR3 runs to 17 residues. CDR3 in DNA: TGTGCCAGCAGGCCCCGCCGGGGGGGGGATAGCAATCAGCCCCAGCATTTT. This encodes CASRPRRGGDSNQPQHF.

The chain carries TRBV6-6 and TRBJ2-2; D assignment may be TRBD1 or TRBD2 (5 bases each). V lost 7 bases and J lost 3, with 9 bases in between. The CDR3 loop spans 13 amino acids. The germline V gene encodes CDR1 MNHNY and CDR2 SVGAGI (reference sequence). CDR3 loop: CASTRDDTGELFF. DNA of the CDR3: TGTGCCAGCACCCGGGACGACACCGGGGAGCTGTTTTTT.

The chain employs TRBV20-1 and TRBJ1-5; TRBD1 might be the D (5 bases). The CDR3 spans 12 residues. Looked up from germline, CDR1 is DFQATT and CDR2 is SNEGSKA (reference sequence). Trimming left V 6 bases short and J 1 base short, with 7 bases between. The DNA for the CDR3 is TGCAGTGCCTGGGACAGCAATCAGCCCCAGCATTTT. Translated, it gives CSAWDSNQPQHF.

The chain recombines TRBV30 with TRBJ1-1; D ambiguous. The CDR3 runs 12 residues. CDR1 and CDR2 from the germline V gene are GTSNPN and SVGIG (reference sequence). Trimming took off 2 bases at V and 2 bases at J, with 6 bases between the two ends. CDR3 nucleotides: TGTGCCTGGAGTCGGATTAACACTGAAGCTTTCTTT. Translated, it gives CAWSRINTEAFF.

The chain carries TRBV12-3 or TRBV12-4 and TRBJ2-1; no firm D call. Trimming removed 3 bases from V and 5 bases from J, with 8 bases in between. The CDR3 is made up of 13 amino acids. For the CDR3, the DNA is TGTGCCAGCAGTTTTGTCAGTCACAATGAGCAGTTCTTC. It specifies CASSFVSHNEQFF.

The gene calls are TRBV7-6 and TRBJ2-7; D is undetermined. Germline V gene lookup returns CDR1 SGHVS and CDR2 FNYEAQ. The CDR3 totals 15 residues. The V and J ends lost 6 bases and 5 bases respectively, with 20 bases between them. The CDR3 bases are TGTGCCAGCAGTACCCCCTGGGTGACGGGTAACGAGCAGTACTTC. It is translated as CASSTPWVTGNEQYF.

Many counts were recorded for this clonotype. This CDR3 reads CASNVGGRYGYTF. The DNA for the CDR3 is TGTGCCAGCAACGTAGGGGGCCGATATGGCTACACCTTC. The chain couples TRBV6-1 to TRBJ1-2; 7 bases agree with TRBD1. The V and J ends lost 7 bases and 5 bases, in that order; junction bases with no gene match: 7. From germline, CDR1 is MNHNS and CDR2 SASEGT. The CDR3 covers 13 residues.

This clonotype was counted between two and nine times. This sequence joins TRBV12-3 or TRBV12-4 and TRBJ2-2, with 10 bases aligning to TRBD1. The CDR3 has 15 residues. V dropped 6 bases and J dropped 7; count of bases not matched to a gene: 8. The CDR3 sequence: CASSPTGGQGGELFF. CDR3 in DNA: TGTGCCAGCAGCCCGACAGGGGGCCAAGGCGGGGAGCTGTTTTTT.

In this sample, this clonotype turned up a few times. This chain connects TRBV4-3 to TRBJ2-7; the D gene is possibly TRBD2 (6 bases). CDR1 is LGHNA, CDR2 YSLEER, per germline. Trimming cost V 3 bases and J 7 bases, with 16 bases left between them. The CDR3 has 14 residues. CDR3 coding DNA: TGCGCCAGCAGCCACACTAGGGCTAGCGATGAGCAGTACTTC. It codes for CASSHTRASDEQYF.

The table lists this clonotype with a few counts. This sequence joins TRBV2 and TRBJ2-3; no definite D call. Trimming removed 3 bases at V and 6 bases at J, with 13 bases between. The CDR3 covers 14 residues. Germline V gene sequence: CDR1 SNHLY, CDR2 FYNNEI. DNA of the CDR3: TGTGCCAGCAGTGATGGAACCCCCGCTGATACGCAGTATTTT. It codes for CASSDGTPADTQYF.

The chain recombines TRBV2 with TRBJ1-4; D is perhaps TRBD1 (5 bases). Germline CDR1 is SNHLY and CDR2 is FYNNEI. V lost 5 bases and J lost 7, with 17 bases in between. This CDR3 is 15 amino acids long. In DNA, the CDR3 is TGTGCCAGCAGTCCTGATGCCGGGGGAGGTGAAAAACTGTTTTTT. Amino acid sequence: CASSPDAGGGEKLFF.

The chain recombines TRBV5-4 with TRBJ2-1; 7 nucleotides line up with TRBD1. The germline CDR1 and CDR2 sequences are SGHNT and YYREEE (reference sequence). CDR3 length: 18 amino acids. J gave up 10 bases and V 4 bases, and 23 bases lay outside the gene matches. CDR3 DNA: TGTGCCAGCAGCCTGGGGACAGTCGCCCGGGTGCATCTAGGAGAGCAGTTCTTC. Residues: CASSLGTVARVHLGEQFF.

This clonotype was seen more than once but under ten times. The chain couples TRBV6-1 to TRBJ2-1; D remains unclear. The CDR3 is 14 residues long. The V gene's germline CDR1 is MNHNS and CDR2 SASEGT. Between the trimmed V and J ends, which lost 8 bases and 4 bases, there was a span of 15 bases. The CDR3 reads CASRWMGEYNEQFF. The CDR3 DNA is TGTGCCAGCCGCTGGATGGGCGAATACAATGAGCAGTTCTTC.

A few counts support this clonotype. V usage is TRBV12-5 and J usage is TRBJ1-5; D remains ambiguous. The CDR3 is made up of 13 amino acids. Germline V gives CDR1 LGHNT, CDR2 FRNRAP. V lost 0 bases to trimming and J lost 3 bases, with 3 bases between them. CDR3: CASGLVLNQPQHF. In nucleotides, the CDR3 is TGTGCTAGTGGTTTGGTCCTCAATCAGCCCCAGCATTTT.